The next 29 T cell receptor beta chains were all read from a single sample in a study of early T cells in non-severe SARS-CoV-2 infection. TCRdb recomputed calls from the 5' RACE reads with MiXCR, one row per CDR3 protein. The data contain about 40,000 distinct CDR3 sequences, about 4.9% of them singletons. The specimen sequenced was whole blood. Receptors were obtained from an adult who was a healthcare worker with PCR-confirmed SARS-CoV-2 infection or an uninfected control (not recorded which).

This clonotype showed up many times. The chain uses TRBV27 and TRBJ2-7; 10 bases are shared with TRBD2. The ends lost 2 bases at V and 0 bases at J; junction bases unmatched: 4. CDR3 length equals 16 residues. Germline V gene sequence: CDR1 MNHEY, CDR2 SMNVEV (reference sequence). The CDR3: CASSLLTSGHSYEQYF. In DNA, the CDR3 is TGTGCCAGCAGTTTACTGACTAGCGGGCACTCCTACGAGCAGTACTTC.

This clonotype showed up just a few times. The DNA for the CDR3 is TGCAGCGCCCCTGGGGACACTGAAGCTTTCTTT. This gives the protein CSAPGDTEAFF. This rearrangement joins TRBV20-1 to TRBJ1-1; D is unresolved. The CDR3 consists of 11 residues. In germline, CDR1 is DFQATT, CDR2 SNEGSKA (reference sequence).

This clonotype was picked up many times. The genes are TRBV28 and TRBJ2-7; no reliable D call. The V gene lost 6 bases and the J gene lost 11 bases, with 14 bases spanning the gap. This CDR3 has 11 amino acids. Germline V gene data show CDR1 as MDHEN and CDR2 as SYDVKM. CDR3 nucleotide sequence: TGTGCCAGCAGCATAGGCGGTTGGGAGTACTTC. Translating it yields CASSIGGWEYF.

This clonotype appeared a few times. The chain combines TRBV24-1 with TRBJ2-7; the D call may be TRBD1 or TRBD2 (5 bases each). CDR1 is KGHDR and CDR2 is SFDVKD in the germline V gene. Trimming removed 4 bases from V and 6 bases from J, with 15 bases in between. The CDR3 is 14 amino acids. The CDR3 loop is CATSDGTGPSEQYF. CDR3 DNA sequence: TGTGCCACCAGTGACGGGACGGGCCCTAGCGAGCAGTACTTC.

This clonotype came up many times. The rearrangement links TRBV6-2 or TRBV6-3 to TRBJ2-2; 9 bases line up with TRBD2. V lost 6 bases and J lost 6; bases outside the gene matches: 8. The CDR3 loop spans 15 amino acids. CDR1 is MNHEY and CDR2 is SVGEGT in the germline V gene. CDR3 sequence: CASSRVAGVPGELFF. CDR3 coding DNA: TGTGCCAGCAGCCGTGTAGCGGGAGTCCCCGGGGAGCTGTTTTTT.

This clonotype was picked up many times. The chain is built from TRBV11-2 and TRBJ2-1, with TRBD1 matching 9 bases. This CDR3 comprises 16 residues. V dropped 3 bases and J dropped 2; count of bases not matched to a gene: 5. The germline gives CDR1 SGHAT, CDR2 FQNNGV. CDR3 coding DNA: TGTGCCAGCAGCTTCGGGACAGGGAGCACCTACAATGAGCAGTTCTTC. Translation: CASSFGTGSTYNEQFF.

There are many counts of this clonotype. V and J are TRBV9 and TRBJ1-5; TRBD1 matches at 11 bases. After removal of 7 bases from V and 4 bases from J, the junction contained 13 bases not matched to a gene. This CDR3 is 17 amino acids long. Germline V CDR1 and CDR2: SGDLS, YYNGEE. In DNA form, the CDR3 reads TGTGCCAGCGTCGACACCGGGACAGGGGGTTTTAATCAGCCCCAGCATTTT. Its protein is CASVDTGTGGFNQPQHF.

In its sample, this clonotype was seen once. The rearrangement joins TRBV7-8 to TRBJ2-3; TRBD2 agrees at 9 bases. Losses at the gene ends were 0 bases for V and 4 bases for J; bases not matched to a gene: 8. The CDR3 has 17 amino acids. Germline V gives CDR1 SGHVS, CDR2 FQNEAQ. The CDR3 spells CASSLARVSGSPDTQYF. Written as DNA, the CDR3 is TGTGCCAGCAGCTTAGCGCGGGTTAGCGGGAGTCCAGATACGCAGTATTTT.

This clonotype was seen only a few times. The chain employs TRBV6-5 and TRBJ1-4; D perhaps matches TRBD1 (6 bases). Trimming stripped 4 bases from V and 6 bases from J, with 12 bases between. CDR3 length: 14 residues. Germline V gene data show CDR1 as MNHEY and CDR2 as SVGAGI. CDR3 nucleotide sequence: TGTGCCAGCAGTTTGTGGGGGCCTGATGAAAAACTGTTTTTT. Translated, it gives CASSLWGPDEKLFF.

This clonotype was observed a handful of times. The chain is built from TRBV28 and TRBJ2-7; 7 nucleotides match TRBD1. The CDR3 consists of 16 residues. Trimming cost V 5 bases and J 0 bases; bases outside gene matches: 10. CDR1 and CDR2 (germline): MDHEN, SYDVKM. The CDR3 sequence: CASSGIRTGHSYEQYF. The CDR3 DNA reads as TGTGCCAGCAGTGGAATACGGACAGGACACTCCTACGAGCAGTACTTC.

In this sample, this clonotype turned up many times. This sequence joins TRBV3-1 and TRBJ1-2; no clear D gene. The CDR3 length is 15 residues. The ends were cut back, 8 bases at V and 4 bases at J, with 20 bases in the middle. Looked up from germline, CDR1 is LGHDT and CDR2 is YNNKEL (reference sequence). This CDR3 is CASGPGSVPLYGYTF. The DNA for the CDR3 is TGTGCCAGCGGCCCCGGATCCGTCCCGCTCTATGGCTACACCTTC.

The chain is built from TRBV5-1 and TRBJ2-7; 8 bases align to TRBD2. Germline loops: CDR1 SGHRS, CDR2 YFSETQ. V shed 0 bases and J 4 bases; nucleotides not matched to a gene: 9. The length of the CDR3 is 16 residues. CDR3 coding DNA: TGCGCCAGCAGCTTGGACGGGACTAGATCCAATTACGAGCAGTACTTC. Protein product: CASSLDGTRSNYEQYF.

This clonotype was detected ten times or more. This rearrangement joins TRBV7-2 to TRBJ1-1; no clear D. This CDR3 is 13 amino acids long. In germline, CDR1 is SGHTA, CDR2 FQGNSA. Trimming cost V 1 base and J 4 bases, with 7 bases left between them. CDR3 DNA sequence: TGTGCCAGCAGCTTAGTTAGGGCCACTGAAGCTTTCTTT. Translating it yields CASSLVRATEAFF.

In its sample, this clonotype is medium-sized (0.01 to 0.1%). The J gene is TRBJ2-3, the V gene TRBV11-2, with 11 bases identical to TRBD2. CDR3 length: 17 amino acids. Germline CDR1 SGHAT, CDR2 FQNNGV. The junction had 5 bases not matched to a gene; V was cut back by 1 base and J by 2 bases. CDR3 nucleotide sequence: TGTGCCAGCAGCTTAGTTGGTAGCGGGGGGGACACAGATACGCAGTATTTT. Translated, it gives CASSLVGSGGDTDTQYF.

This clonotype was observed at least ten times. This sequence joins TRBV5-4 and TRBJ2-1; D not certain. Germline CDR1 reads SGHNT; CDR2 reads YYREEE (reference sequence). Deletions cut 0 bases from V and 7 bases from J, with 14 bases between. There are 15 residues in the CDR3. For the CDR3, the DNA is TGTGCCAGCAGCTTGGGGTTCCAAGAGTATAATGAGCAGTTCTTC. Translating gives CASSLGFQEYNEQFF. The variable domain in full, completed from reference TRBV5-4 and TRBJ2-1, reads ETGVTQSPTHLIKTRGQQVTLRCSSQSGHNTVSWYQQALGQGPQFIFQYYREEENGRGNFPPRFSGLQFPNYSSELNVNALELDDSALYLCASSLGFQEYNEQFFGPGTRLTVL.

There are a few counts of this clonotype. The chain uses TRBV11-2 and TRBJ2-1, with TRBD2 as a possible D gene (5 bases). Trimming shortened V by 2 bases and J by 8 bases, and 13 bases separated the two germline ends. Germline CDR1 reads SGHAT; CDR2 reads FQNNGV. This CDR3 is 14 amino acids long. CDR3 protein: CASSLNRRGDEQFF. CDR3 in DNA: TGTGCCAGCAGCTTAAACCGACGGGGAGATGAGCAGTTCTTC.

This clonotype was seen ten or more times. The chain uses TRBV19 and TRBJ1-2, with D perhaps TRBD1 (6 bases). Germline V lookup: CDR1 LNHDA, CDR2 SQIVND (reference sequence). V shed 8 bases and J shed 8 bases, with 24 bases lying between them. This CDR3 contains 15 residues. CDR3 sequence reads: CASGRQLGAMDGYTF. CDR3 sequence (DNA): TGTGCCAGTGGCAGACAGCTGGGGGCGATGGACGGCTACACCTTC.

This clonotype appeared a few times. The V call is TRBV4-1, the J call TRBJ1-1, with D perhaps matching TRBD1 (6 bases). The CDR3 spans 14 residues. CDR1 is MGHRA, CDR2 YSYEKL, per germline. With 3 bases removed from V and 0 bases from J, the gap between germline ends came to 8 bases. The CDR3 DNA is TGCGCCAGCAGCCAGGGGGACATGAACACTGAAGCTTTCTTT. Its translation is CASSQGDMNTEAFF.

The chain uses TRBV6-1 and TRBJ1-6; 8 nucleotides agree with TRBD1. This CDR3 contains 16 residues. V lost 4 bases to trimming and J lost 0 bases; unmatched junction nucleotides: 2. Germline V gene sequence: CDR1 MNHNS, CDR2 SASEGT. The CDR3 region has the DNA TGTGCCAGCAGTGGGGACAGGAGCTCCTATAATTCACCCCTCCACTTT. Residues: CASSGDRSSYNSPLHF.

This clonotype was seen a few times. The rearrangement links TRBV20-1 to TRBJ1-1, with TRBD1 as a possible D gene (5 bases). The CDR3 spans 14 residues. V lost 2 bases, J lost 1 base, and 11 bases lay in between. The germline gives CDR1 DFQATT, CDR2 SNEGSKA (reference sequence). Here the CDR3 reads CSARPSGTNTEAFF. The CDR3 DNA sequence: TGCAGTGCTAGACCCTCCGGGACGAACACTGAAGCTTTCTTT.

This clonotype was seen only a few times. This CDR3 is CASSVSPGQLTYEQYF. The CDR3 DNA reads as TGTGCCAGCTCAGTTTCCCCGGGACAGTTAACCTACGAGCAGTACTTC. The chain joins TRBV18 to TRBJ2-7, with TRBD1 identical over 7 bases. This CDR3 has 16 residues. V lost 5 bases to trimming and J lost 2 bases; unmatched junction nucleotides: 12. Per germline, CDR1 KGHSH and CDR2 LQKENI.

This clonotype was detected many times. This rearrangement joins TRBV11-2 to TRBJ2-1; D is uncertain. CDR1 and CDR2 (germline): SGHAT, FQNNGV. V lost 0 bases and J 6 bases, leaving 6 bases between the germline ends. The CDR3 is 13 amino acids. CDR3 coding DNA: TGTGCCAGCAGCTTAGACAGACGCAATGAGCAGTTCTTC. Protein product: CASSLDRRNEQFF. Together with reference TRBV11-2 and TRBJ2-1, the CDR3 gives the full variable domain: EAGVAQSPRYKIIEKRQSVAFWCNPISGHATLYWYQQILGQGPKLLIQFQNNGVVDDSQLPKDRFSAERLKGVDSTLKIQPAKLEDSAVYLCASSLDRRNEQFFGPGTRLTVL.

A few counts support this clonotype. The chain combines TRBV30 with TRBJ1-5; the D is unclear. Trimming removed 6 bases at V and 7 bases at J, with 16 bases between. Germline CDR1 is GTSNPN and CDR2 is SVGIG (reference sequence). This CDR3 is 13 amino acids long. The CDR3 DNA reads TGTGCCTGTGGTGTGCAGGCACCCCAGCCCCAGCATTTT. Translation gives CACGVQAPQPQHF.

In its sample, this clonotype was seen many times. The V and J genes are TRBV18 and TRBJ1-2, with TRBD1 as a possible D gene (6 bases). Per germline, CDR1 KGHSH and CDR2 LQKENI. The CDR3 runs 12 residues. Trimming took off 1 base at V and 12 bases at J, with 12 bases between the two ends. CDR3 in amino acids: CASSPRAGADTF. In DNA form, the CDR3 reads TGTGCCAGCTCACCACGAGCAGGGGCCGACACCTTC.

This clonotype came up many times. The CDR3 spells CASSGGTDEAFF. The CDR3 DNA is TGTGCCAGCAGTGGGGGGACAGATGAAGCTTTCTTT. This chain links TRBV25-1 with TRBJ1-1; 7 bases fit TRBD1. V trimming: 4 bases; J trimming: 7 bases; junction bases outside the gene matches: 3. Germline-derived CDR1 and CDR2 are MGHDK and SYGVNS. CDR3 length: 12 residues.

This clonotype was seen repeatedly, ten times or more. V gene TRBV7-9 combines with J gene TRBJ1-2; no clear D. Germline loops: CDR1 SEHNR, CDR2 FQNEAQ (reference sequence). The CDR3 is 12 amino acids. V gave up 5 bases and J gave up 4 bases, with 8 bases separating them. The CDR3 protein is CASSPDPYGYTF. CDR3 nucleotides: TGTGCCAGCAGCCCCGACCCCTATGGCTACACCTTC.

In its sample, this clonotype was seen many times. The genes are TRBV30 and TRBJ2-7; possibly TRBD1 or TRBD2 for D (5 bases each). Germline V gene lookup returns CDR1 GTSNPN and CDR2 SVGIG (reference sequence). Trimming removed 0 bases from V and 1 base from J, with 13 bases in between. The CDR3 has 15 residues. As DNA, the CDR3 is TGTGCCTGGAGTGTTCCGGGGACGGTTTCCTACGAGCAGTACTTC. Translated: CAWSVPGTVSYEQYF.

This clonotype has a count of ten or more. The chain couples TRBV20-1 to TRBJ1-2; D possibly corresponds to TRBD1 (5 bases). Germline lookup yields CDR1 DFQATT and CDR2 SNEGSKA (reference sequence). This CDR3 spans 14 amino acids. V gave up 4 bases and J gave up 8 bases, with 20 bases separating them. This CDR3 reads CSATPGQGWSGYTF. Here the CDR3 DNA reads TGCAGTGCTACCCCGGGGCAGGGATGGAGCGGCTACACCTTC.

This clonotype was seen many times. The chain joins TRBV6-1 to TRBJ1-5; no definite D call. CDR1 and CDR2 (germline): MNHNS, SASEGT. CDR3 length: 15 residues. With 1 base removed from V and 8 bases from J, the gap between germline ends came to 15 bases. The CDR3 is CASSEEIDIPKPQHF. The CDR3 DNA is TGTGCCAGCAGTGAAGAAATTGACATTCCAAAGCCCCAGCATTTT.